This is a list of T cell receptor beta chains from one sample in a study of siplizumab effects on memory and regulatory T cells. TCRdb's copy holds only in-frame clones and misses some; the assay was immunoSEQ multiplex PCR. The sample contains 100,000 to 120,000 clones, roughly 92% of which appear only once. Sequencing used CD4+ T cells sorted from blood. These receptors were taken from a human donor in good health. The CDR3 runs from the conserved cysteine through the conserved F or W. The order of the fields is clone size, D gene, J gene, V gene, CDR3 protein, CDR3 DNA. A D gene is named only where the DNA matches it firmly. Not every row has a clone size; where given, it reads once, few, many or a size class.

clone_size: few
d_call: .
j_call: TRBJ1-1
v_call: TRBV25-1
cdr3_aa: CASSEVNTEAFF
cdr3_nt: TGTGCCAGCAGCGAGGTTAATACTGAAGCTTTCTTT

clone_size: .
d_call: .
j_call: TRBJ2-1
v_call: TRBV7-2
cdr3_aa: CASSLAAYNEQFF
cdr3_nt: TGTGCCAGCAGCTTAGCGGCCTACAATGAGCAGTTCTTC

clone_size: .
d_call: .
j_call: TRBJ2-7
v_call: TRBV2
cdr3_aa: CASSEGILSYEQYF
cdr3_nt: TGTGCCAGCAGTGAAGGTATTCTCTCCTACGAGCAGTACTTC

clone_size: .
d_call: .
j_call: TRBJ2-7
v_call: TRBV23-1
cdr3_aa: CASSPPFTGTYLGYEQYF
cdr3_nt: TGCGCCAGCAGCCCACCATTTACAGGGACTTACCTGGGCTACGAGCAGTACTTC

clone_size: .
d_call: .
j_call: TRBJ1-1
v_call: TRBV29-1
cdr3_aa: CSVEALGQGGGNTEAFF
cdr3_nt: TGCAGCGTTGAAGCCTTGGGCCAAGGGGGGGGAAACACTGAAGCTTTCTTT

clone_size: .
d_call: .
j_call: TRBJ1-5
v_call: TRBV14
cdr3_aa: CASSQDRIDRFLDQPQHF
cdr3_nt: TGTGCCAGCAGCCAAGATCGGATTGATCGATTCCTAGATCAGCCCCAGCATTTT

clone_size: .
d_call: .
j_call: TRBJ1-4
v_call: TRBV6-1
cdr3_aa: CASSELTSTNEKLFF
cdr3_nt: TGTGCCAGCAGTGAATTGACTTCAACTAATGAAAAACTGTTTTTT

clone_size: .
d_call: .
j_call: TRBJ1-1
v_call: TRBV7-9
cdr3_aa: CASSPKVGRLNTEAFF
cdr3_nt: TGTGCCAGCAGCCCGAAAGTGGGTCGGCTGAACACTGAAGCTTTCTTT

clone_size: .
d_call: TRBD1
j_call: TRBJ2-7
v_call: TRBV5-4
cdr3_aa: CASSTGTGYYEQYF
cdr3_nt: TGTGCCAGCAGCACCGGGACAGGGTACTACGAGCAGTACTTC

clone_size: once
d_call: TRBD1
j_call: TRBJ2-2
v_call: TRBV5-1
cdr3_aa: CASSGPLDRANTGELFF
cdr3_nt: TGCGCCAGCAGCGGCCCCCTTGACAGGGCGAACACCGGGGAGCTGTTTTTT

clone_size: once
d_call: TRBD1
j_call: TRBJ2-4
v_call: TRBV5-4
cdr3_aa: CASSLARGQEGIQYF
cdr3_nt: TGTGCCAGCAGCTTGGCCAGGGGGCAGGAGGGCATTCAGTACTTC

clone_size: .
d_call: .
j_call: TRBJ1-4
v_call: TRBV5-1
cdr3_aa: CASSLDGAFNEKLFF
cdr3_nt: TGCGCCAGCAGCTTGGATGGGGCTTTCAATGAAAAACTGTTTTTT

clone_size: .
d_call: .
j_call: TRBJ2-3
v_call: TRBV2
cdr3_aa: CASARGASTDTQYF
cdr3_nt: TGTGCCAGCGCCCGGGGCGCTAGCACAGATACGCAGTATTTT

clone_size: .
d_call: .
j_call: TRBJ1-2
v_call: TRBV20-1
cdr3_aa: CSATVNYGYTF
cdr3_nt: TGCAGTGCTACTGTGAACTATGGCTACACCTTC

clone_size: .
d_call: TRBD1
j_call: TRBJ2-2
v_call: TRBV6-4
cdr3_aa: CASGPGQLHTGELFF
cdr3_nt: TGTGCCAGCGGACCGGGACAGCTACACACCGGGGAGCTGTTTTTT

clone_size: .
d_call: .
j_call: TRBJ1-4
v_call: TRBV6-1
cdr3_aa: CASSAGQLIEKLFF
cdr3_nt: TGTGCCAGCAGTGCAGGACAGTTAATTGAAAAACTGTTTTTT

clone_size: .
d_call: .
j_call: TRBJ1-2
v_call: TRBV14
cdr3_aa: CASSQGGWRFGYTF
cdr3_nt: TGTGCCAGCAGCCAAGGGGGGTGGAGGTTCGGCTACACCTTC

clone_size: .
d_call: TRBD1
j_call: TRBJ2-7
v_call: TRBV6-5
cdr3_aa: CASSRDRRSYEQYF
cdr3_nt: TGTGCCAGCAGCCGGGACAGGAGATCCTACGAGCAGTACTTC

clone_size: .
d_call: .
j_call: TRBJ1-2
v_call: TRBV10-3
cdr3_aa: CAIRGMAINYGYTF
cdr3_nt: TGTGCCATCAGAGGGATGGCGATTAACTATGGCTACACCTTC

clone_size: .
d_call: .
j_call: TRBJ2-1
v_call: TRBV11-2
cdr3_aa: CASSEDRNEQFF
cdr3_nt: TGTGCCAGCAGCGAAGACAGGAATGAGCAGTTCTTC

clone_size: .
d_call: .
j_call: TRBJ1-1
v_call: TRBV4-1
cdr3_aa: CASSQDRYLTEAFF
cdr3_nt: TGCGCCAGCAGCCAAGATCGGTACCTCACTGAAGCTTTCTTT

clone_size: .
d_call: .
j_call: TRBJ2-7
v_call: TRBV30
cdr3_aa: CAWRTQGFYEQYF
cdr3_nt: TGTGCCTGGAGGACCCAGGGTTTCTACGAGCAGTACTTC

clone_size: many
d_call: .
j_call: TRBJ1-2
v_call: TRBV7-2
cdr3_aa: CASSFQGKYGYTF
cdr3_nt: TGTGCCAGCAGCTTCCAGGGAAAATATGGCTACACCTTC

clone_size: .
d_call: TRBD2
j_call: TRBJ2-7
v_call: TRBV11-3
cdr3_aa: CASSPGLAGFYEQYF
cdr3_nt: TGTGCCAGCAGCCCCGGACTAGCGGGGTTCTACGAGCAGTACTTC

clone_size: .
d_call: .
j_call: TRBJ2-3
v_call: TRBV7-9
cdr3_aa: CAIGPRTSTDTQYF
cdr3_nt: TGTGCCATCGGACCTAGGACTAGCACAGATACGCAGTATTTT

clone_size: .
d_call: .
j_call: TRBJ1-5
v_call: TRBV6-5
cdr3_aa: CASTADSRNQPQHF
cdr3_nt: TGTGCCAGCACCGCGGACAGTCGTAATCAGCCCCAGCATTTT